This passage covers 3 T cell receptor beta chains from one sample sequenced in a study of response to subunit inactivated influenza vaccine. Each CDR3 protein is one row after TCRdb ran MiXCR on the RT-PCR reads. The sample lists 800,000 to 1,000,000 distinct CDR3 sequences; 21% were seen once. This material consisted of PBMCs from blood, taken around 5 days after vaccination. These receptors were taken from a middle-aged man who received an inactivated influenza vaccine.

This clonotype was detected only a few times. The chain is built from TRBV29-1 and TRBJ2-7; 8 bases agree with TRBD1. The CDR3 has 14 amino acids. Germline CDR1 SQVTM, CDR2 ANQGSEA. Unmatched junction bases numbered 7, after V lost 4 bases and J lost 2 bases. CDR3 sequence reads: CSVGFGTGAYEQYF. The CDR3 DNA follows: TGCAGCGTTGGGTTCGGGACAGGAGCCTACGAGCAGTACTTC.

In this sample, this clonotype turned up a few times. The chain carries TRBV5-1 and TRBJ2-7, with D perhaps TRBD1 (6 bases). Trimming cost V 0 bases and J 3 bases, with 19 bases left between them. Germline CDR1 reads SGHRS; CDR2 reads YFSETQ. The CDR3 runs to 17 residues. The CDR3 loop is CASSLVRPDSPRYEQYF. In DNA form, the CDR3 reads TGCGCCAGCAGCTTGGTCCGCCCGGACAGCCCTCGCTACGAGCAGTACTTC.

This chain connects TRBV7-3 to TRBJ2-3; perhaps TRBD1 as D (5 bases). V was trimmed by 6 bases and J by 2 bases, leaving 18 bases between them. The CDR3 is 16 amino acids. Per germline, CDR1 SGHTA and CDR2 FQGTGA. As DNA, the CDR3 is TGTGCCAGCAGTTATGAAAGGGGATTGAACACAGATACGCAGTATTTT. Protein: CASSYERGLNTDTQYF.